This T cell receptor beta chain originates from a study of blood T cell repertoires in COVID-19 (dated by TCRdb to about 2020). In the study overall: Samples covering the acute and convalescent phases of COVID-19 were provided by collaborators in the United States, Italy and Spain. The material from the prospective study consisted of cDNA or gDNA derived from T cells, B-cell-depleted T cells, or PBMCs. Subjects who had been exposed to COVID-19, were actively infected with it, or had recovered from it provided the deeply sampled blood TCRbeta repertoires that made up the dataset. A freely available public database, intended as a resource for researchers studying the immune response to SARS-CoV-2, is where the repertoires were released. The samples were drawn from the first 160 participants of the ongoing ImmuneRACE study and from 1,200 or so subjects provided by 6 global collaborators. Nearly every sample came with metadata listing a de-identified subject ID, COVID-19 status, age in years and sex. Where available, HLA class I and class II types were obtained from metadata supplied by the sample provider rather than from assay-based typing.

Points the paper makes about the study in general: Clinical and demographic metadata were provided uncurated, with the amount varying by source and participant.

Enrolling through a virtual design, the prospective study's participants ranged in age from roughly 18 to 90 years and lived across approximately 25 United States geographic areas. In the prospective study, cohorts were assigned on the basis of participant-reported clinical history obtained from a screening survey and a study questionnaire. For ImmuneRACE Cohort 3, a participant was defined as recovered based on two consecutive negative NP/OP PCR tests, clearance by a healthcare professional, or resolution of symptoms. In the prospective study, whole blood, serum and a nasopharyngeal or oropharyngeal swab were collected from each participant by mobile phlebotomists. Participants in the prospective study had the option to provide additional blood draws and questionnaires over an approximately 2-month period. Before DNA extraction, blood samples from the prospective study were shipped at room temperature or frozen.

Comment on this clone: This clone's antigen is unknown. The input lacks base qualities; no much larger clone sits a single base away.

The immunoSEQ Assay, a bias-controlled multiplex PCR, was used to amplify TCRbeta CDR3 regions from genomic DNA. Per the authors' processing: The number of nucleated cells in each sample was estimated by amplification of reference gene primers within the assay. To quantify the absolute abundance of each unique TCRbeta CDR3 rearrangement, sequence reads were collapsed and filtered. For each sample, productive Simpson clonality was calculated by taking the square root of Simpson's diversity index across productive rearrangements. TCRdb mirrors the immuneACCESS table, restricted to in-frame sequences. Some clones are absent from its copies; in checked studies, under half trace to an unresolved V gene, and the reason for the others is unknown. The DNA gave D and trimming, while V, J and clone size come from that table. The sample table lists 320,000 or so clones, approximately 88% of them with a count of one. The ten largest clones take up about 5% of the sample.

The source of this sequence is a young man who had recovered from COVID-19. The sequenced material came from PBMCs or T cells enriched from blood (not recorded which).

In nucleotides, the sequence is TGCGCCAGCAGCTTGTTAGGGGGTAGCAATCAGCCCCAGCATTTT. Its translation is CASSLLGGSNQPQHF. Recombination joined TRBV5-1 with TRBJ1-5; the D segment could be TRBD1, given 6 matching bases. There are 15 amino acids in the CDR3, from cysteine to phenylalanine inclusive. Only the CDR3 region is kept as DNA, spanning 45 bases read in frame from base 1. CDR1 and CDR2 are drawn from the germline V gene: SGHRS, YFSETQ. Trimming removed 1 base from V and 0 bases from J, leaving 8 bases between the germline ends.